Shown below are 32 T cell receptor beta chains from a single sample sequenced in a study of blood T cell repertoires in COVID-19 (TCRdb year 2020). Libraries were built with the immunoSEQ multiplex PCR assay. TCRdb limited this immuneACCESS table to in-frame rearrangements with V and J called. A share of clones is missing; checked studies link under half to unresolved V genes, and the rest is unexplained. Across this sample there are more than 110,000 clones, with 75% to 80% seen only once. The ten top clones hold about 2.9% of the sample. The sample taken for sequencing was PBMCs or T cells enriched from blood (not recorded which). The receptors were sampled from a woman aged 45-65 years who had recovered from COVID-19.

The chain links TRBV11-2 to TRBJ2-2, with 10 positions matching TRBD1. CDR3 length equals 16 residues. Looked up from germline, CDR1 is SGHAT and CDR2 is FQNNGV. The trim removed 3 bases at V and 4 bases at J, leaving 5 bases unmatched. The CDR3 reads CASSFDRGQGTGELFF. The CDR3 nucleotides read TGTGCCAGCAGCTTCGACAGGGGGCAGGGCACCGGGGAGCTGTTTTTT.

This rearrangement joins TRBV5-5 to TRBJ2-7; a weak D match, TRBD2 (6 bases). The CDR3 is made up of 15 amino acids. Trimming pared 5 bases from V and 5 bases from J, leaving 20 bases between. CDR1 is SGHKS, CDR2 YYEKEE, per germline (reference sequence). The CDR3 DNA reads as TGTGCCAGCAGTAAGGGACTGGGGAGGAACCACGAGCAGTACTTC. Translation: CASSKGLGRNHEQYF.

The chain is built from TRBV19 and TRBJ2-3; 11 bases agree with TRBD2. The CDR3 covers 16 residues. From germline, CDR1 is LNHDA and CDR2 SQIVND (reference sequence). With V trimmed by 4 bases and J by 7 bases, 10 bases remained unmatched. The CDR3 DNA reads as TGTGCCAGTAGTAAGACTAGCGGGGAACCTCGGAATACGCAGTATTTT. It codes for CASSKTSGEPRNTQYF.

In DNA form, the CDR3 reads TGTGCCAGCAACTCTATCGGGACATTTAACACTGAAGCTTTCTTT. As protein: CASNSIGTFNTEAFF. The gene calls are TRBV6-5 and TRBJ1-1; D perhaps matches TRBD1 (6 bases). CDR3 length equals 15 residues. The germline gives CDR1 MNHEY, CDR2 SVGAGI. Trimming pared 7 bases from V and 2 bases from J, leaving 17 bases between.

The chain uses TRBV7-8 and TRBJ2-1, with D maybe TRBD2 (6 bases). The CDR3 loop spans 16 amino acids. V was pared by 6 bases and J by 5 bases, with 20 bases between. Germline assignment: CDR1 SGHVS and CDR2 FQNEAQ. CDR3 nucleotide sequence: TGTGCCAGCAGTCAAGGATCGGGGAGGTACAACAATGAGCAGTTCTTC. Translation: CASSQGSGRYNNEQFF.

The V gene is TRBV29-1, the J gene TRBJ2-7, with a weak D call TRBD1 (6 bases). Germline V CDR1 and CDR2: SQVTM, ANQGSEA. V lost 6 bases and J lost 7, with 16 bases in between. CDR3 length: 12 residues. DNA of the CDR3: TGCAGCGTGAACAAGGGGGTTGGTGAGCAGTACTTC. Protein product: CSVNKGVGEQYF.

This chain joins TRBV28 and TRBJ2-7, with TRBD1 matching over 9 bases. This CDR3 region has 15 residues. V gave up 5 bases and J gave up 5 bases; unmatched junction bases: 10. Germline CDR1 MDHEN, CDR2 SYDVKM. The CDR3 loop is CASSRRGTGRHEQYF. DNA for the CDR3: TGTGCCAGCAGTCGTCGCGGGACAGGGCGCCACGAGCAGTACTTC.

This sequence joins TRBV18 and TRBJ1-5; 9 bases agree with TRBD1. V lost 6 bases, J lost 3 bases, and 6 bases stayed unmatched. Germline loops: CDR1 KGHSH, CDR2 LQKENI. The CDR3 spans 15 residues. The CDR3 DNA follows: TGTGCCAGCTCGCCCGGGACAGGGAACAATCAGCCCCAGCATTTT. Its protein is CASSPGTGNNQPQHF.

This sequence joins TRBV6-4 and TRBJ2-3; D not resolved. V gave up 2 bases and J gave up 1 base, with 10 bases separating them. The CDR3 spans 15 residues. Germline V gene lookup returns CDR1 MRHNA and CDR2 SNTAGT. CDR3 protein: CASSDPALGTDTQYF. The CDR3 coding sequence is TGTGCCAGCAGTGACCCCGCGCTCGGCACAGATACGCAGTATTTT.

This chain connects TRBV11-3 to TRBJ2-3; 7 nucleotides agree with TRBD1. Per the germline V gene, CDR1 is SGHNT and CDR2 is YENEEA. The ends lost 5 bases at V and 1 base at J; junction bases unmatched: 6. CDR3 size: 15 residues. This CDR3 reads CASSLRQGGTDTQYF. In DNA, the CDR3 is TGTGCCAGCAGCCTCCGACAGGGAGGCACAGATACGCAGTATTTT.

This sequence joins TRBV7-9 and TRBJ2-3; a weak D match, TRBD2 (6 bases). With 5 bases removed from V and 6 bases from J, the gap between germline ends came to 12 bases. This CDR3 contains 13 residues. From germline, CDR1 is SEHNR and CDR2 FQNEAQ (reference sequence). The CDR3 reads CASSPGTFDTQYF. For the CDR3, the DNA is TGTGCCAGCAGCCCCGGGACTTTCGATACGCAGTATTTT.

The chain links TRBV7-9 to TRBJ1-1, with TRBD1 matching over 7 bases. J lost 11 bases, V lost 4 bases, and 10 bases had no gene match. The CDR3 is 13 amino acids. From germline, CDR1 is SEHNR and CDR2 FQNEAQ (reference sequence). CDR3 coding DNA: TGTGCCAGCAGCTATGGGACAGCGAGCGATGCTTTCTTT. Its protein is CASSYGTASDAFF.

The chain joins TRBV24-1 to TRBJ1-2; D is uncertain. Germline V gene lookup returns CDR1 KGHDR and CDR2 SFDVKD. The ends were cut back, 1 base at V and 6 bases at J, with 5 bases in the middle. CDR3 length: 12 amino acids. The CDR3 here is CATSDFYDGYTF. The CDR3 region has the DNA TGTGCCACCAGTGATTTCTACGATGGCTACACCTTC.

This chain joins TRBV4-1 and TRBJ2-3, with TRBD2 identical over 10 bases. V was clipped by 0 bases and J by 6 bases; unmatched bases: 9. Germline lookup yields CDR1 MGHRA and CDR2 YSYEKL. The CDR3 sequence is 17 residues long. CDR3 residues: CASSQDRSGGVRDTQYF. The CDR3 region has the DNA TGCGCCAGCAGCCAAGATAGGAGCGGGGGGGTCAGGGATACGCAGTATTTT.

The J gene is TRBJ2-1, the V gene TRBV6-6, with TRBD1 matching over 12 bases. V gave up 4 bases and J gave up 7 bases; unmatched junction bases: 5. Per germline, CDR1 MNHNY and CDR2 SVGAGI (reference sequence). This CDR3 contains 15 residues. The CDR3 loop is CASSLSGQGANEQFF. The CDR3, as DNA: TGTGCCAGCAGTTTATCGGGACAGGGGGCGAATGAGCAGTTCTTC.

This rearrangement joins TRBV6-1 to TRBJ1-5, with TRBD1 identical over 9 bases. Germline V gives CDR1 MNHNS, CDR2 SASEGT. This CDR3 comprises 16 residues. The V segment lost 2 bases and the J segment 4 bases; nucleotides outside the gene matches: 6. The CDR3 spells CASSEWGQGGNQPQHF. Here the CDR3 DNA reads TGTGCCAGCAGTGAATGGGGACAGGGAGGGAATCAGCCCCAGCATTTT.

This clone was picked up a small number of times. The J gene is TRBJ1-2, the V gene TRBV5-5; D uncertain. Germline CDR1 and CDR2: SGHKS and YYEKEE (reference sequence). The CDR3 is made up of 16 amino acids. The V end lost 4 bases, the J end lost 5 bases, and 21 bases lay between the germline ends. CDR3 loop: CASSPREVSRWYGYTF. In nucleotides, the CDR3 is TGTGCCAGCAGCCCACGGGAGGTTTCCCGTTGGTATGGCTACACCTTC.

The V and J genes are TRBV5-1 and TRBJ2-7; 9 bases match TRBD1. The CDR3 runs to 14 residues. Germline CDR1 is SGHRS and CDR2 is YFSETQ. Trimming removed 4 bases from V and 6 bases from J; junction bases left unmatched: 8. The CDR3 DNA sequence: TGCGCCAGCAGCACAGACGTGACAGGGGGCGAGCAGTACTTC. Its translation: CASSTDVTGGEQYF.

This chain connects TRBV19 to TRBJ2-1, with 12 bases aligning to TRBD2. The CDR3 is 16 amino acids. The germline V gene has CDR1 LNHDA and CDR2 SQIVND (reference sequence). Germline trimming cut 5 bases from V and 8 bases from J; bases unmatched to any gene: 10. The DNA for the CDR3 is TGTGCCAGTAGTGTCCTACTAGCGGGAGGATTCGATGAGCAGTTCTTC. Amino acid sequence: CASSVLLAGGFDEQFF.

The J gene is TRBJ2-5, the V gene TRBV18; D possibly corresponds to TRBD2 (6 bases). Per the germline V gene, CDR1 is KGHSH and CDR2 is LQKENI. The CDR3 has 16 residues. V was clipped by 1 base and J by 5 bases, with 17 bases between them. The CDR3 DNA reads TGTGCCAGCTCACCACGGGACTCCCCGGGTGCGGAGACCCAGTACTTC. It translates to CASSPRDSPGAETQYF.

V gene TRBV7-9 combines with J gene TRBJ1-1; maybe TRBD1 (6 bases). Trimming cost V 5 bases and J 5 bases, with 15 bases left between them. Germline V CDR1 and CDR2: SEHNR, FQNEAQ (reference sequence). CDR3 length: 14 amino acids. The DNA for the CDR3 is TGTGCCAGCAGCCGACAGGTCTCGGGGACTGAAGCTTTCTTT. Amino acid sequence: CASSRQVSGTEAFF.

V gene TRBV19 combines with J gene TRBJ2-4, with TRBD1 matching 9 bases. J was trimmed by 7 bases and V by 1 base; bases with no gene match: 5. Germline V gene lookup returns CDR1 LNHDA and CDR2 SQIVND (reference sequence). The CDR3 contains 15 residues. The CDR3 region has the DNA TGTGCCAGTAGTATAGTGAGGGACAGGGTTAACATTCAGTACTTC. Translated: CASSIVRDRVNIQYF.

This chain links TRBV2 with TRBJ1-2; 7 nucleotides align to TRBD1. V dropped 6 bases and J dropped 4; count of bases not matched to a gene: 5. Germline CDR1 and CDR2: SNHLY and FYNNEI. This CDR3 is 13 amino acids long. This CDR3 is CASRAQGPYGYTF. The CDR3 DNA sequence: TGTGCCAGCAGAGCACAGGGGCCCTATGGCTACACCTTC.

This clone was counted between two and nine times. This chain uses TRBV29-1 with TRBJ2-7, with 14 bases identical to TRBD2. CDR1 SQVTM and CDR2 ANQGSEA come from the germline V gene. The V gene end was trimmed by 4 bases and the J gene end by 2 bases; junction bases not matched to a gene: 7. This CDR3 is 16 amino acids long. CDR3: CSVAHGTSGSTYEQYF. Written as DNA, the CDR3 is TGCAGCGTTGCGCACGGGACTAGCGGGAGTACCTACGAGCAGTACTTC.

The rearrangement links TRBV7-9 to TRBJ1-3; 10 bases match TRBD1. The CDR3 loop spans 15 amino acids. The V gene's germline CDR1 is SEHNR and CDR2 FQNEAQ (reference sequence). The junction had 3 bases not matched to a gene; V was cut back by 3 bases and J by 4 bases. The CDR3 loop is CASSFGTGVGNTIYF. The CDR3 nucleotides read TGTGCCAGCAGCTTCGGGACAGGGGTAGGAAACACCATATATTTT.

The chain is built from TRBV4-1 and TRBJ2-7; 12 bases match TRBD1. Per germline, CDR1 MGHRA and CDR2 YSYEKL. This CDR3 has 17 amino acids. V gave up 3 bases and J gave up 9 bases; unmatched junction bases: 15. The CDR3 DNA is TGCGCCAGCAGCCACTTAATTGCGGGACAGGGGGCTCATGGGCAGTACTTC. Its protein is CASSHLIAGQGAHGQYF.

The genes are TRBV10-3 and TRBJ1-1, with 12 bases lining up with TRBD1. Trimming removed 11 bases from V and 4 bases from J; junction bases left unmatched: 5. Germline lookup yields CDR1 ENHRY and CDR2 SYGVKD. This CDR3 is 13 amino acids long. This CDR3 reads CASGQGASTEAFF. CDR3 bases: TGTGCCTCGGGACAGGGGGCTTCCACTGAAGCTTTCTTT.

This sequence joins TRBV21-1 and TRBJ2-4; TRBD1 is the table's D call, not checked against the DNA. TRBV21-1 represents a pseudogene. The CDR3 has 21 residues. The CDR3 here is CASSKHPVREPHRGAKNIQYF. As DNA, the CDR3 is TGTGCCAGCAGCAAACACCCAGTCCGGGAGCCACACAGGGGTGCCAAAAACATTCAGTACTTC.

This clone has just one count. The rearrangement joins TRBV3-1 (or the pseudogene TRBV3-2) to TRBJ1-2, with a weak D call TRBD1 (5 bases). From germline, CDR1 is LGHDT and CDR2 YNNKEL (reference sequence). This CDR3 has 15 amino acids. Trimming left V 1 base short and J 4 bases short, with 13 bases between. The CDR3 is CASSQGGPSSYGYTF. Here the CDR3 DNA reads TGTGCCAGCAGCCAAGGGGGCCCATCATCCTATGGCTACACCTTC.

The chain carries TRBV3-1 (or the pseudogene TRBV3-2) and TRBJ2-7, with D unclear. The CDR3 has 14 residues. Trimming cost V 4 bases and J 1 base, with 11 bases left between them. Germline assignment: CDR1 LGHDT and CDR2 YNNKEL (reference sequence). CDR3 sequence reads: CASSLAGVSYEQYF. CDR3 coding DNA: TGTGCCAGCAGCCTAGCTGGAGTGTCCTACGAGCAGTACTTC.

V usage is TRBV2 and J usage is TRBJ2-7, with D maybe TRBD2 (5 bases). The germline CDR1 and CDR2 sequences are SNHLY and FYNNEI. V was pared by 10 bases and J by 1 base, with 20 bases between. The CDR3 length is 15 residues. CDR3 protein: CATKGVLATSYEQYF. The DNA for the CDR3 is TGTGCCACTAAGGGAGTACTGGCCACATCCTACGAGCAGTACTTC. Filled out from reference TRBV2 and TRBJ2-7, the complete variable domain reads EPEVTQTPSHQVTQMGQEVILRCVPISNHLYFYWYRQILGQKVEFLVSFYNNEISEKSEIFDDQFSVERPDGSNFTLKIRSTKLEDSAMYFCATKGVLATSYEQYFGPGTRLTVT.

The chain is built from TRBV19 and TRBJ1-3; D is possibly TRBD1 (6 bases). Germline assignment: CDR1 LNHDA and CDR2 SQIVND (reference sequence). Deletions cut 5 bases from V and 0 bases from J, with 14 bases between. This CDR3 spans 16 amino acids. This chain's CDR3 is CASSAGDASSGNTIYF. Here the CDR3 DNA reads TGTGCCAGTAGTGCAGGGGACGCAAGCTCTGGAAACACCATATATTTT.